These T cell receptor beta chains were read from a single sample in a study of blood T cells in healthy people across ages. MiXCR, run by TCRdb on the 5' RACE reads, gives a single entry per CDR3 protein. The table records under 1 million distinct CDR3 sequences, approximately 48% of them present only once. The sample taken for sequencing was blood. These receptors were obtained from a man between 60 and 75 years old in good health. Both conserved end residues are part of each CDR3. Each record gives: clone size, J gene, V gene, D gene, CDR3 protein, CDR3 DNA. D genes are given only for firm matches. For some rows the clone size is stated as once, few or many, or as a class when expanded; others skip it.

clone_size: few
j_call: TRBJ2-5
v_call: TRBV18
d_call: NA
cdr3_aa: CASSPVPGRAMEYF
cdr3_nt: TGTGCCAGCTCACCAGTCCCCGGACGGGCGATGGAGTACTTC

clone_size: few
j_call: TRBJ2-4
v_call: TRBV6-5
d_call: NA
cdr3_aa: CASSYPTTLQGRNIQYF
cdr3_nt: TGTGCCAGCAGTTACCCCACGACCCTACAGGGTAGAAACATTCAGTACTTC

clone_size: NA
j_call: TRBJ2-7
v_call: TRBV7-2
d_call: NA
cdr3_aa: CASSPGPLWEQYF
cdr3_nt: TGTGCCAGCAGCCCGGGACCCCTGTGGGAGCAGTACTTC

clone_size: NA
j_call: TRBJ1-2
v_call: TRBV28
d_call: TRBD1
cdr3_aa: CASSRGQFNYGYTF
cdr3_nt: TGTGCCAGTTCCCGGGGACAGTTTAACTATGGCTACACCTTC

clone_size: few
j_call: TRBJ1-2
v_call: TRBV5-1
d_call: NA
cdr3_aa: CASSLGGRTDYGYTF
cdr3_nt: TGCGCCAGCAGCTTGGGCGGCAGGACTGACTATGGCTACACCTTC

clone_size: NA
j_call: TRBJ1-3
v_call: TRBV7-9
d_call: NA
cdr3_aa: CASSGSGGNTIYF
cdr3_nt: TGTGCCAGCAGCGGGTCGGGGGGAAACACCATATATTTT

clone_size: NA
j_call: TRBJ1-1
v_call: TRBV20-1
d_call: NA
cdr3_aa: CSARDDVAGNTEAFF
cdr3_nt: TGCAGTGCTAGAGATGACGTGGCGGGGAACACTGAAGCTTTCTTT

clone_size: NA
j_call: TRBJ2-5
v_call: TRBV28
d_call: NA
cdr3_aa: CASGRRTQETQYF
cdr3_nt: TGTGCCAGCGGAAGACGGACACAAGAGACCCAGTACTTC

clone_size: many
j_call: TRBJ2-6
v_call: TRBV12-3/TRBV12-4
d_call: NA
cdr3_aa: CASRTTSGANVLTF
cdr3_nt: TGTGCCAGCAGGACCACCTCTGGGGCCAACGTCCTGACTTTC

clone_size: NA
j_call: TRBJ2-7
v_call: TRBV7-2
d_call: TRBD1
cdr3_aa: CASSTSGQGSYEQYF
cdr3_nt: TGTGCCAGCAGCACTTCGGGACAGGGGTCCTACGAGCAGTACTTC

clone_size: NA
j_call: TRBJ1-4
v_call: TRBV6-5
d_call: TRBD1
cdr3_aa: CASRGTGAGHEKLFF
cdr3_nt: TGTGCCAGCAGGGGTACAGGGGCCGGACATGAAAAACTGTTTTTT

clone_size: NA
j_call: TRBJ2-7
v_call: TRBV3-1
d_call: NA
cdr3_aa: CASSHLRGYNEQYF
cdr3_nt: TGTGCTAGCAGCCACTTAAGGGGGTACAATGAGCAGTACTTC

clone_size: NA
j_call: TRBJ1-6
v_call: TRBV12-3/TRBV12-4
d_call: NA
cdr3_aa: CASSLKVNSPLHF
cdr3_nt: TGTGCCAGCAGTTTGAAAGTAAATTCACCCCTCCACTTT

clone_size: NA
j_call: TRBJ2-1
v_call: TRBV4-3
d_call: TRBD2
cdr3_aa: CASSHGLAGDEQFF
cdr3_nt: TGCGCCAGCAGCCACGGACTAGCGGGTGATGAGCAGTTCTTC

clone_size: NA
j_call: TRBJ2-5
v_call: TRBV5-1
d_call: TRBD2
cdr3_aa: CASSASTSGQETQYF
cdr3_nt: TGCGCCAGCAGCGCGTCGACTAGCGGCCAAGAGACCCAGTACTTC

clone_size: few
j_call: TRBJ1-5
v_call: TRBV6-2/TRBV6-3
d_call: TRBD1
cdr3_aa: CASSRPGTGDQPQHF
cdr3_nt: TGTGCCAGCAGCCGCCCCGGGACAGGGGATCAGCCCCAGCATTTT

clone_size: many
j_call: TRBJ2-7
v_call: TRBV3-1
d_call: NA
cdr3_aa: CASSQDSNHGIRDEQYF
cdr3_nt: TGTGCCAGCAGCCAAGATTCGAATCATGGTATCAGGGACGAGCAGTACTTC

clone_size: NA
j_call: TRBJ2-7
v_call: TRBV28
d_call: NA
cdr3_aa: CASKKGGYEQYF
cdr3_nt: TGTGCCAGCAAGAAGGGCGGCTACGAGCAGTACTTC

clone_size: NA
j_call: TRBJ2-5
v_call: TRBV30
d_call: NA
cdr3_aa: CAWSVGQETQYF
cdr3_nt: TGTGCCTGGAGTGTTGGCCAAGAGACCCAGTACTTC

clone_size: NA
j_call: TRBJ1-3
v_call: TRBV4-1
d_call: TRBD1
cdr3_aa: CASSQERAAGTGENTIYF
cdr3_nt: TGCGCCAGCAGCCAAGAACGGGCCGCCGGGACAGGGGAGAACACCATATATTTT

clone_size: NA
j_call: TRBJ2-1
v_call: TRBV12-3/TRBV12-4
d_call: NA
cdr3_aa: CASSLVANEQFF
cdr3_nt: TGTGCCAGCAGTTTAGTGGCCAATGAGCAGTTCTTC

clone_size: NA
j_call: TRBJ1-2
v_call: TRBV19
d_call: NA
cdr3_aa: CASSDRIYGYTF
cdr3_nt: TGTGCCAGTAGTGACCGCATCTATGGCTACACCTTC

clone_size: NA
j_call: TRBJ2-1
v_call: TRBV4-3
d_call: NA
cdr3_aa: CASSQEGGTRQFF
cdr3_nt: TGCGCCAGCAGCCAAGAGGGTGGGACGCGGCAGTTCTTC

clone_size: many
j_call: TRBJ2-5
v_call: TRBV10-3
d_call: NA
cdr3_aa: CAISAGSKETQYF
cdr3_nt: TGTGCCATCAGTGCCGGGAGCAAAGAGACCCAGTACTTC

clone_size: NA
j_call: TRBJ2-3
v_call: TRBV7-2
d_call: TRBD2
cdr3_aa: CASSSRVGGGGAVTDTQYF
cdr3_nt: TGTGCCAGCAGCTCGAGGGTAGGAGGCGGGGGGGCTGTAACAGATACGCAGTATTTT

clone_size: few
j_call: TRBJ2-5
v_call: TRBV4-3
d_call: NA
cdr3_aa: CASSQEVSIQETQYF
cdr3_nt: TGCGCCAGCAGCCAAGAGGTGTCTATTCAAGAGACCCAGTACTTC

clone_size: NA
j_call: TRBJ2-5
v_call: TRBV11-2
d_call: TRBD2
cdr3_aa: CASSRPGGGTETQYF
cdr3_nt: TGTGCCAGCAGCCGTCCCGGGGGGGGAACGGAGACCCAGTACTTC

clone_size: NA
j_call: TRBJ2-7
v_call: TRBV12-3/TRBV12-4
d_call: NA
cdr3_aa: CACSSTRGGGYEQYF
cdr3_nt: TGTGCCTGCAGTTCCACCCGGGGAGGGGGCTACGAGCAGTACTTC

clone_size: once
j_call: TRBJ2-3
v_call: TRBV5-6
d_call: TRBD2
cdr3_aa: CASSTRGAGLAVTDTQYF
cdr3_nt: TGTGCCAGCAGCACACGCGGCGCAGGGCTAGCGGTCACAGATACGCAGTATTTT

clone_size: NA
j_call: TRBJ2-1
v_call: TRBV19
d_call: TRBD2
cdr3_aa: CASSRGGQTYNEQFF
cdr3_nt: TGTGCCAGTAGCCGGGGGGGGCAGACCTACAATGAGCAGTTCTTC

clone_size: few
j_call: TRBJ2-5
v_call: TRBV5-1
d_call: NA
cdr3_aa: CASSPGGSIGETQYF
cdr3_nt: TGCGCCAGCAGCCCTGGTGGCAGTATTGGGGAGACCCAGTACTTC

clone_size: few
j_call: TRBJ2-3
v_call: TRBV10-3
d_call: NA
cdr3_aa: CAIKVEGILADTQYF
cdr3_nt: TGTGCCATCAAAGTCGAGGGAATATTGGCAGATACGCAGTATTTT

clone_size: NA
j_call: TRBJ1-5
v_call: TRBV18
d_call: NA
cdr3_aa: CASSNGQLNQPQHF
cdr3_nt: TGTGCCAGCTCAAACGGACAGTTAAATCAGCCCCAGCATTTT

clone_size: NA
j_call: TRBJ1-1
v_call: TRBV12-3/TRBV12-4
d_call: NA
cdr3_aa: CASSQADSRFEAFF
cdr3_nt: TGTGCCAGCAGTCAAGCGGACAGCCGATTTGAAGCTTTCTTT